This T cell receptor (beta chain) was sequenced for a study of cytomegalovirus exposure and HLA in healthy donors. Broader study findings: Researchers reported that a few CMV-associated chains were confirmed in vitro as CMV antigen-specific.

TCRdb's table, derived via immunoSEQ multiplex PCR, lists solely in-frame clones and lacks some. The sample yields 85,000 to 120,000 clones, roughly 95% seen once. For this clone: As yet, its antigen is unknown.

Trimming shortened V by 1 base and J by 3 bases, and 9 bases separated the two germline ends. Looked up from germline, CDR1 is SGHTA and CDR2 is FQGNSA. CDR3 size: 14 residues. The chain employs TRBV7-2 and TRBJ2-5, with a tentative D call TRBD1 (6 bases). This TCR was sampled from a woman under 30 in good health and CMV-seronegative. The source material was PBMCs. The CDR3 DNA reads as TGTGCCAGCAGCTTAGTAACAGGGAAAGAGACCCAGTACTTC. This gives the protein CASSLVTGKETQYF.